This is a list of T cell receptor beta chains from one sample in a study of shared clonotypes between healthy human individuals. Sequenced by immunoSEQ multiplex PCR; TCRdb stores in-frame clones only, minus some. This sample has some 580,000 clones; 98% occur once, and the top ten carry approximately 0.3%. The source material was naive CD8+ T cells sorted from blood. Receptor source: a man aged 25-40 years in good health. Both conserved end residues are part of each CDR3.

J: TRBJ2-5; V: TRBV4-2; CDR3: CASSPTSGLAGQETQYF
J: TRBJ2-3; V: TRBV11-2; CDR3: CASTQGPETYSTDTQYF
J: TRBJ2-2; V: TRBV2; CDR3: CASEGVANTGELFF
J: TRBJ2-1; V: TRBV20-1; CDR3: CSHTLEGEQFF
J: TRBJ2-7; V: TRBV28; CDR3: CASSLEWRDSYEQYF
J: TRBJ2-1; V: TRBV27; CDR3: CASSTGTSGTKEQFF
J: TRBJ2-7; V: TRBV9; CDR3: CASSVGTSGSYEQYF
J: TRBJ2-4; V: TRBV4-3; CDR3: CASSRTGGLGKNIQYF
J: TRBJ2-7; V: TRBV7-9; CDR3: CASSPREPTYEQYF
J: TRBJ2-1; V: TRBV27; CDR3: CASSSQLAKSYNEQFF
J: TRBJ2-1; V: TRBV9; CDR3: CASSVAPSRLANEQFF
J: TRBJ2-1; V: TRBV5-1; CDR3: CASSLGLAETSYNEQFF
J: TRBJ2-1; V: TRBV7-6; CDR3: CASSSLADSYNEQFF
J: TRBJ1-1; V: TRBV5-1; CDR3: CASRVVGKGDTEAFF
J: TRBJ2-5; V: TRBV7-8; CDR3: CASSPAPQYF
J: TRBJ2-5; V: TRBV7-9; CDR3: CAGRHQGVGETQYF
J: TRBJ2-7; V: TRBV9; CDR3: CASSGPDRGSLYEQYF
J: TRBJ2-1; V: TRBV29-1; CDR3: CSVERQGSYNEQFF
J: TRBJ2-1; V: TRBV5-1; CDR3: CASSYPSGRWNEQFF
J: TRBJ2-1; V: TRBV7-6; CDR3: CASSLALADNEQFF
J: TRBJ2-2; V: TRBV4-3; CDR3: CASSPLPVPSGANTGELFF
J: TRBJ2-2; V: TRBV9; CDR3: CASSVALGLTNTGELFF
J: TRBJ2-5; V: TRBV7-9; CDR3: CASSGGLAGEQTQYF
J: TRBJ2-3; V: TRBV27; CDR3: CASSLSVDSTDTQYF
J: TRBJ2-1; V: TRBV28; CDR3: CASSLDTSEYYNEQFF
J: TRBJ2-7; V: TRBV7-8; CDR3: CASSPTGGNYEQYF
J: TRBJ2-1; V: TRBV7-9; CDR3: CASSLIASGFSGDEQFF
J: TRBJ1-2; V: TRBV28; CDR3: CATTDTSFYGYTF
J: TRBJ2-1; V: TRBV11-2; CDR3: CASSFTGNNEQFF
J: TRBJ1-2; V: TRBV7-9; CDR3: CASSLATGHGYTF
J: TRBJ2-6; V: TRBV5-1; CDR3: CASSLDRIGAGANVLTF
J: TRBJ2-2; V: TRBV10-1; CDR3: CASSESKAGELFF
J: TRBJ1-1; V: TRBV5-1; CDR3: CASSPYRNTEAFF
J: TRBJ2-7; V: TRBV19; CDR3: CASSTPGGQYF
J: TRBJ2-7; V: TRBV4-3; CDR3: CASSQDEGRFYEQYF
J: TRBJ2-3; V: TRBV7-9; CDR3: CASSLSETKKTTDTQYF
J: TRBJ1-1; V: TRBV9; CDR3: CASSALNTEAFF